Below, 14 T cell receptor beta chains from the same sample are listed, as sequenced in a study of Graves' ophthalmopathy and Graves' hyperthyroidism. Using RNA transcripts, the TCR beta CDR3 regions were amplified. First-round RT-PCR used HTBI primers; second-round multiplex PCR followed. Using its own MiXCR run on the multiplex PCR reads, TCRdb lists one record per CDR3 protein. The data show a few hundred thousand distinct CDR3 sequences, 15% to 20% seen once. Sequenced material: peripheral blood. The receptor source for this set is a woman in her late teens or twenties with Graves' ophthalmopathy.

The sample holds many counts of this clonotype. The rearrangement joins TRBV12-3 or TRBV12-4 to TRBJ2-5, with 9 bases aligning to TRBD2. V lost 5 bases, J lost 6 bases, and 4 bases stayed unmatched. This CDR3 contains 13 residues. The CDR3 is CASSRGGAKTQYF. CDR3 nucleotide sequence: TGTGCCAGCAGTCGCGGGGGGGCGAAGACCCAGTACTTC.

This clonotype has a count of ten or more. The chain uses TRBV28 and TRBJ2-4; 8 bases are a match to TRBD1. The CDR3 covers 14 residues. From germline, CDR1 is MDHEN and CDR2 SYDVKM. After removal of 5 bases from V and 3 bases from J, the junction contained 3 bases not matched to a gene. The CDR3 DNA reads TGTGCCAGCAGTCCCGGGACAGGCAAAAACATTCAGTACTTC. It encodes CASSPGTGKNIQYF.

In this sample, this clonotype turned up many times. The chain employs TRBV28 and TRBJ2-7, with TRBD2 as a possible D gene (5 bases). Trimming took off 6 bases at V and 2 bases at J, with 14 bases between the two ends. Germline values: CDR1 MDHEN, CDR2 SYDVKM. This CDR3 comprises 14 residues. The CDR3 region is CASSNSVSTYEQYF. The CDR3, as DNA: TGTGCCAGCAGCAATAGCGTGTCCACCTACGAGCAGTACTTC.

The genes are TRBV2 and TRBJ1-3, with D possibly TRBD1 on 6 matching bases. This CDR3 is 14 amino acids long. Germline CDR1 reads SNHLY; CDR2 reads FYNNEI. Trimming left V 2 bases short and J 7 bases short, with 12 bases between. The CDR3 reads CASSETGFPNTIYF. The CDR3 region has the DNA TGTGCCAGCAGTGAAACAGGGTTTCCGAACACCATATATTTT.

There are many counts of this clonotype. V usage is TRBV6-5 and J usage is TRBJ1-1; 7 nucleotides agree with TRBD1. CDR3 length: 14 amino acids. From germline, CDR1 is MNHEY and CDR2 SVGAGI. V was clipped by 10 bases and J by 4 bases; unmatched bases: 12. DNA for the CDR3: TGTGCCATCGCAGAAGTGACAGGGAGCACTGAAGCTTTCTTT. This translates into CAIAEVTGSTEAFF.

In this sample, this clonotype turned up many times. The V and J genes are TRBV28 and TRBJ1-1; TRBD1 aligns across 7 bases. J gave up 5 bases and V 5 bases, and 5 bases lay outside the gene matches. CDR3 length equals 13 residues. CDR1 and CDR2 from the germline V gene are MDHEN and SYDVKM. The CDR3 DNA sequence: TGTGCCAGCAGTCTGGACAGGTGGACTGAAGCTTTCTTT. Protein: CASSLDRWTEAFF.

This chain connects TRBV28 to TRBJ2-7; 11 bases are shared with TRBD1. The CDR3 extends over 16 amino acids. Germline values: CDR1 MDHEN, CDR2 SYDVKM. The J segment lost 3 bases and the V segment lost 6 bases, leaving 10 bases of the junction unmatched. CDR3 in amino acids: CASRSPPGQGGYEQYF. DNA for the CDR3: TGTGCCAGCAGGTCTCCACCGGGACAGGGGGGCTACGAGCAGTACTTC.

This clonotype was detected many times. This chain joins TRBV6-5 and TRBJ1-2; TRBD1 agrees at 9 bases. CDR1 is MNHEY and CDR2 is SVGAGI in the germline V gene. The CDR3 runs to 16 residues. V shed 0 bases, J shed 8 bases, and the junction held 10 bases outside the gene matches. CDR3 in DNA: TGTGCCAGCAGTTACTCCAGTTTCGGGGACAGGGAAGGCTACACCTTC. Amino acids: CASSYSSFGDREGYTF.

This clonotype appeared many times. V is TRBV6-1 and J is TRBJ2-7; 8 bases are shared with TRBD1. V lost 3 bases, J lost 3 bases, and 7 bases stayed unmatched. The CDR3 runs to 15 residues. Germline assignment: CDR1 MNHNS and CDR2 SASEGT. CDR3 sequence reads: CASSDGQGDLYEQYF. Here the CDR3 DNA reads TGTGCCAGCAGTGACGGACAGGGCGATCTCTACGAGCAGTACTTC.

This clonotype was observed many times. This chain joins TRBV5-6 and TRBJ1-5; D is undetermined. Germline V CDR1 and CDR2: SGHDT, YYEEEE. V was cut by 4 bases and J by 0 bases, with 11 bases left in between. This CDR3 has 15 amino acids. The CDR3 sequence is CASSIKMYSNQPQHF. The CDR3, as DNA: TGTGCCAGCAGCATCAAGATGTATAGCAATCAGCCCCAGCATTTT.

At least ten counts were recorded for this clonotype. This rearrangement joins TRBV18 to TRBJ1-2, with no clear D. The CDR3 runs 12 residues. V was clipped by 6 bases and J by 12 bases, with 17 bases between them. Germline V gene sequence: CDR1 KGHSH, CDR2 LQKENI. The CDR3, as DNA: TGTGCCAGCTCCCAAATGGGGTATTTGGACACCTTC. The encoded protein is CASSQMGYLDTF.

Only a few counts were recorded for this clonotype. The CDR3 spells CASTGPYNEQYF. CDR3 nucleotides: TGTGCCAGCACCGGACCCTACAACGAGCAGTACTTC. The chain recombines TRBV12-3 or TRBV12-4 with TRBJ2-7; D call uncertain. The CDR3 is made up of 12 amino acids. V lost 7 bases to trimming and J lost 5 bases, with 12 bases between them.

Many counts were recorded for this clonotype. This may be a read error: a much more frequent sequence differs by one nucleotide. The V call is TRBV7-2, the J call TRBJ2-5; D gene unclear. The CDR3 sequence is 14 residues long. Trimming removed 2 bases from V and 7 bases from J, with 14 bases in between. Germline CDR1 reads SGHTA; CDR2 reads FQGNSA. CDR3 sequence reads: CASSLRTPKGTQYF. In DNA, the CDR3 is TGTGCCAGCAGCTTAAGGACGCCGAAAGGGACCCAGTACTTC. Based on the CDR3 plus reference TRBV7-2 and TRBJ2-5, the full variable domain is GAGVSQSPSNKVTEKGKDVELRCDPISGHTALYWYRQSLGQGLEFLIYFQGNSAPDKSGLPSDRFSAERTGGSVSTLTIQRTQQEDSAVYLCASSLRTPKGTQYFGPGTRLLVL.

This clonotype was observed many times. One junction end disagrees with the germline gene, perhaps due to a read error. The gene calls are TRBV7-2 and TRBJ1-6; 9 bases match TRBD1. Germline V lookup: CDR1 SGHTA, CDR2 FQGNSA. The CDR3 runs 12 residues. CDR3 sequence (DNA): TGTGCCGGCAGCCCGACAGGGGGACCCCTCCACTTT. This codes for CAGSPTGGPLHF.